This TCR beta chain was sequenced in a study of graft-versus-host responses after intestinal transplantation. Study overall: Multivisceral, liver-intestinal, or isolated intestinal transplants were given to recipients. All recipients were given anti-thymocyte globulin induction, and tacrolimus and steroids were then administered for three to four years.

Libraries were prepared by immunoSEQ multiplex PCR; TCRdb keeps only in-frame clonotypes and omits some of them. The profile shows 95,000 to 110,000 clones, less than 90% of them singletons. Broader study findings: GvH clones turned up in recipient marrow; some had shown up first in ileum or blood. Across patients carrying graft-donor T cell macrochimerism, allografts held high graft-versus-host to host-versus-graft clonal ratios.

Note on this clone: Its antigen is currently unknown.

Germline CDR1 and CDR2: MNHEY and SVGAGI. This CDR3 spans 14 amino acids. V was clipped by 5 bases and J by 0 bases, with 11 bases between them. The chain recombines TRBV6-5 with TRBJ2-7, with TRBD2 as a possible D gene (6 bases). Material: unstimulated CD4+ T cells sorted from spleen or lymph node cells, obtained before intestinal transplant. The TCR originated in a human donor who received an intestinal transplant. CDR3 in amino acids: CASSPGVSSYEQYF. The CDR3 nucleotides read TGTGCCAGCAGTCCGGGGGTTAGCTCCTACGAGCAGTACTTC.